A single sample gave rise to the 4 T cell receptor beta chains below, sequenced in a study of cytotoxic CD8 clonotypes in ibrutinib-treated CLL. Sequenced by immunoSEQ multiplex PCR; TCRdb stores in-frame clones only, minus some. The repertoire has 25,000 to 35,000 clones, 75% to 85% of them found once; the top ten carry approximately 8%. The source was PBMCs, collected after 24 months of ibrutinib treatment. Source of these receptors: a human donor with chronic lymphocytic leukemia.

In this sample, this clone turned up once. The gene calls are TRBV7-2 and TRBJ1-6, with TRBD1 matching 9 bases. Germline V gives CDR1 SGHTA, CDR2 FQGNSA. The ends lost 4 bases at V and 6 bases at J; junction bases unmatched: 16. The CDR3 contains 19 residues. CDR3 amino acids: CASSWLLGTGKSGNSPLHF. CDR3 nucleotides: TGTGCCAGCAGCTGGTTACTCGGGACAGGGAAATCGGGTAATTCACCCCTCCACTTT.

This chain joins TRBV6-1 and TRBJ1-1, with D possibly being TRBD1 (5 bases). The CDR3 has 14 residues. CDR1 MNHNS and CDR2 SASEGT come from the germline V gene. With 6 bases removed from V and 4 bases from J, the gap between germline ends came to 15 bases. The CDR3 protein is CASSPLGGCTEAFF. In nucleotides, the CDR3 is TGTGCCAGCAGCCCTTTGGGGGGGTGCACTGAAGCTTTCTTT.

The chain has TRBV30 and TRBJ1-5; 9 bases line up with TRBD1. The CDR3 consists of 13 residues. CDR1 and CDR2 from the germline V gene are GTSNPN and SVGIG (reference sequence). V was clipped by 4 bases and J by 7 bases; unmatched bases: 5. The CDR3 is CAWTPTGGQPQHF. For the CDR3, the DNA is TGTGCCTGGACCCCGACAGGGGGACAGCCCCAGCATTTT. The whole variable domain, filled in from reference TRBV30 and TRBJ1-5, reads SQTIHQWPATLVQPVGSPLSLECTVEGTSNPNLYWYRQAAGRGLQLLFYSVGIGQISSEVPQNLSASRPQDRQFILSSKKLLLSDSGFYLCAWTPTGGQPQHFGDGTRLSIL.

The chain combines TRBV5-1 with TRBJ1-2, with 7 positions matching TRBD1. In germline, CDR1 is SGHRS, CDR2 YFSETQ. This CDR3 contains 15 residues. The ends lost 5 bases at V and 2 bases at J; junction bases unmatched: 9. CDR3 region: CASRPGQDTNYGYTF. Written as DNA, the CDR3 is TGCGCCAGCAGACCCGGACAGGATACGAACTATGGCTACACCTTC.